This TCR beta chain was sequenced for a study of OX40 agonist ivuxolimab in advanced cancers. As for the study in general: Partial responses were achieved by three patients: one hepatocellular carcinoma, two cutaneous melanoma.

Regarding the study as a whole: Within 6 weeks, CD4+ and CD8+ blood T cells expanded clonally at 0.1 to 3.0 mg/kg.

The data were produced by immunoSEQ multiplex PCR, yet TCRdb's version contains in-frame clones alone and is incomplete. The sample holds 10,000 or so clones, 70% to 85% seen once. This clone was seen a single time. Its antigen is currently unknown. J was trimmed by 2 bases and V by 4 bases; bases with no gene match: 6. This CDR3 is 15 amino acids long. Germline V lookup: CDR1 SGHAT, CDR2 FQNNGV. This TCR was recovered from an adult with an advanced solid tumor such as melanoma, head and neck, liver or kidney cancer. The rearrangement uses TRBV11-2 and TRBJ2-3; 7 nucleotides align to TRBD2. The source was CD4+ or CD8+ T cells sorted from blood, collected in a trial of the OX40 agonist ivuxolimab. CDR3 coding DNA: TGTGCCAGCAGCTGGGGGGACTACCTCACAGATACGCAGTATTTT. Encoded protein: CASSWGDYLTDTQYF.